The 10 T cell receptor beta chains below were found in one sample sequenced in a study of CD4 T cells in relation to SARS-CoV-2 and coronaviruses. TCRdb's copy holds only in-frame clones and misses some; the assay was immunoSEQ multiplex PCR. The repertoire consists of about 36,000 clones, with 77% occurring once and the leading ten covering less than 3.5%. No antigen has been assigned to these receptors. Sequenced material: memory CD4+ T cells from PBMCs, cultured in vitro. Receptor source: an adult with COVID-19.

This chain joins TRBV11-2 and TRBJ1-5; D is uncertain. V lost 3 bases to trimming and J lost 1 base, with 4 bases between them. The CDR3 consists of 13 residues. Germline assignment: CDR1 SGHAT and CDR2 FQNNGV. CDR3 amino acids: CASSLESNQPQHF. CDR3 nucleotides: TGTGCCAGCAGCTTGGAAAGCAATCAGCCCCAGCATTTT. The full variable domain, completed using reference TRBV11-2 and TRBJ1-5, is EAGVAQSPRYKIIEKRQSVAFWCNPISGHATLYWYQQILGQGPKLLIQFQNNGVVDDSQLPKDRFSAERLKGVDSTLKIQPAKLEDSAVYLCASSLESNQPQHFGDGTRLSIL.

V usage is TRBV6-5 and J usage is TRBJ2-3; D perhaps matches TRBD1 (5 bases). There are 15 residues in the CDR3. Germline V gene sequence: CDR1 MNHEY, CDR2 SVGAGI. Trimming stripped 10 bases from V and 6 bases from J, with 23 bases between. CDR3 residues: CATGRTRYFADTQYF. The CDR3 bases are TGTGCCACCGGACGGACACGGTATTTCGCGGATACGCAGTATTTT.

The V and J genes are TRBV28 and TRBJ1-4, with no clear D. This CDR3 comprises 15 residues. The germline CDR1 and CDR2 sequences are MDHEN and SYDVKM. V lost 6 bases and J lost 3, with 14 bases in between. In nucleotides, the CDR3 is TGTGCCAGCAGCACCCCTTGGAGGGCTAATGAAAAACTGTTTTTT. Translation: CASSTPWRANEKLFF.

The chain joins TRBV7-2 to TRBJ2-3, with a tentative D call TRBD2 (6 bases). There are 17 residues in the CDR3. V lost 1 base to trimming and J lost 8 bases, with 22 bases between them. Germline CDR1 and CDR2: SGHTA and FQGNSA. CDR3 loop: CASSLVREAASRVTQYF. The CDR3 nucleotides read TGTGCCAGCAGCTTAGTGCGGGAAGCCGCATCCAGGGTTACGCAGTATTTT.

To note about this clone: At the DNA level, this CDR3 is encoded by other sequences in the same sample as well. The V and J genes are TRBV6-5 and TRBJ1-1; D is ambiguous. The CDR3 is 13 amino acids. CDR1 is MNHEY, CDR2 SVGAGI, per germline. The V gene lost 2 bases and the J gene lost 1 base, with 5 bases spanning the gap. CDR3 nucleotides: TGTGCCAGCAGTTACCGACGGAACACTGAAGCTTTCTTT. Translation gives CASSYRRNTEAFF.

The rearrangement links TRBV12-2 to TRBJ1-5. TRBV12-2 corresponds to a pseudogene. The CDR3 has 17 residues. For the CDR3, the DNA is TGTGCAACCCCGGGTGGGGAATGGAAGCAGGATAATCAGCCCCAGCATTTT. Its translation is CATPGGEWKQDNQPQHF.

The chain combines TRBV18 with TRBJ1-1; weak D call: TRBD1 (5 bases). V gave up 0 bases and J gave up 1 base, with 6 bases separating them. Germline lookup yields CDR1 KGHSH and CDR2 LQKENI. The CDR3 sequence is 14 residues long. The CDR3, as DNA: TGTGCCAGCTCACCACCGGGGGGGAACACTGAAGCTTTCTTT. Amino acid sequence: CASSPPGGNTEAFF.

V gene TRBV3-1 (or the pseudogene TRBV3-2) combines with J gene TRBJ2-1, with 13 nucleotides matching TRBD2. The CDR3 has 19 residues. Germline values: CDR1 LGHDT, CDR2 YNNKEL (reference sequence). Losses at the gene ends were 2 bases for V and 0 bases for J; bases not matched to a gene: 7. The CDR3 DNA follows: TGTGCCAGCAGCCAAATGGGGACTAGCGGGGTCAGCTCCTACAATGAGCAGTTCTTC. This codes for CASSQMGTSGVSSYNEQFF.

This clone occurred a few times. The genes are TRBV7-8 and TRBJ2-2; possible D gene TRBD2, 7 bases. The germline V gene encodes CDR1 SGHVS and CDR2 FQNEAQ. This CDR3 has 16 residues. V was pared by 6 bases and J by 0 bases, with 14 bases between. The CDR3 bases are TGTGCCAGCAGGAAGTGGGGGGGCCCGAACACCGGGGAGCTGTTTTTT. It yields the protein CASRKWGGPNTGELFF.

This clone was seen a single time. The rearrangement uses TRBV3-1 (or the pseudogene TRBV3-2) and TRBJ2-7, with D maybe TRBD1 (5 bases). The CDR3 spans 17 residues. V lost 4 bases and J 6 bases, leaving 25 bases between the germline ends. Germline V gene sequence: CDR1 LGHDT, CDR2 YNNKEL (reference sequence). CDR3 sequence: CASSLRGSRPSRAEQYF. The CDR3 DNA sequence: TGTGCCAGCAGCCTAAGGGGTAGCAGACCGTCTAGGGCCGAGCAGTACTTC.